The present entry profiles one TCR beta chain with its context. These data belong to a study of blood T cell repertoires in COVID-19. As for the study in general: Samples taken during acute and convalescent COVID-19 were collected in the United States, Italy and Spain. PBMCs, B-cell-depleted T cells, or T cells provided the cDNA or gDNA that made up the material.

Trimming pared 4 bases from V and 0 bases from J, leaving 16 bases between. The germline V gene has CDR1 SQVTM and CDR2 ANQGSEA. CDR3 length equals 17 residues. Per the original methods: Reference gene primer amplification gave estimated nucleated cell counts. Profiled with immunoSEQ multiplex PCR; TCRdb holds only in-frame clones, not every one. V and J calls and clone size are given by that table; D and trimming were obtained from the DNA. The repertoire holds approximately 220,000 clones, about 83% seen once, with approximately 7.4% in the top ten. This clonotype was obtained from a woman in her fifties or sixties with acute or convalescent COVID-19. Material for sequencing was peripheral blood. This rearrangement joins TRBV29-1 to TRBJ2-6; D might be TRBD2 (5 bases). DNA for the CDR3: TGCAGCGTTGGAGGGTCAGGCCACAGCTCTGGGGCCAACGTCCTGACTTTC. It specifies CSVGGSGHSSGANVLTF.